The 20 T cell receptor beta chains below all came from one sample that was sequenced in a study of blood T cell repertoires in COVID-19. Produced via immunoSEQ multiplex PCR; TCRdb's table is partial and in-frame only. The data contain about 86,000 clones, around four fifths of them singletons. Sequenced input: peripheral blood. These TCRs come from a woman aged 80 or over with active or convalescent COVID-19.

A remark on this clone: Germline and junction disagree at one end, which may indicate a read error. The V and J genes are TRBV11-3 and TRBJ1-1, with 10 nucleotides matching TRBD1. The germline gives CDR1 SGHNT, CDR2 YENEEA. This CDR3 is 17 amino acids long. The CDR3 here is CASSRRTGGDDTTGAFF. CDR3 DNA sequence: TGTGCCAGCAGCCGAAGGACAGGGGGGGATGATACAACTGGAGCTTTCTTT.

The chain is built from TRBV9 and TRBJ2-1, with unresolved D. This CDR3 has 16 amino acids. The germline CDR1 and CDR2 sequences are SGDLS and YYNGEE. V lost 0 bases and J lost 6, with 16 bases in between. The CDR3 protein is CASSVAGQVLGNEQFF. CDR3 nucleotides: TGTGCCAGCAGCGTAGCCGGCCAGGTGTTAGGCAATGAGCAGTTCTTC.

The rearrangement uses TRBV28 and TRBJ2-1; D not resolved. Trimming took 7 bases from V and 0 from J, leaving 7 bases between them. The CDR3 is made up of 13 amino acids. Germline V gene sequence: CDR1 MDHEN, CDR2 SYDVKM. CDR3 protein: CASTESSYNEQFF. Written as DNA, the CDR3 is TGTGCCAGCACCGAGAGCTCCTACAATGAGCAGTTCTTC.

The chain uses TRBV5-4 and TRBJ2-1; D uncertain. The V end lost 10 bases, the J end lost 5 bases, and 16 bases lay between the germline ends. Germline lookup yields CDR1 SGHNT and CDR2 YYREEE (reference sequence). The length of the CDR3 is 13 residues. CDR3 residues: CAGQKRDHNEQFF. The CDR3 bases are TGTGCCGGTCAAAAGAGAGATCACAATGAGCAGTTCTTC.

The rearrangement links TRBV3-1 (or the pseudogene TRBV3-2) to TRBJ2-5; D gene uncertain. The germline V gene encodes CDR1 LGHDT and CDR2 YNNKEL (reference sequence). Between the trimmed V and J ends, which lost 4 bases and 3 bases, there was a span of 3 bases. This CDR3 has 11 amino acids. The CDR3 DNA is TGTGCCAGCAGCCGAGAAGAGACCCAGTACTTC. Amino acids: CASSREETQYF.

V usage is TRBV2 and J usage is TRBJ2-7; no reliable D call. The CDR3 runs 12 residues. The V end was cut by 4 bases, the J end by 3 bases, with 7 bases between. Germline CDR1 reads SNHLY; CDR2 reads FYNNEI. For the CDR3, the DNA is TGTGCCAGCAGTGTCTCCCTCTACGAGCAGTACTTC. This sequence encodes CASSVSLYEQYF.

This chain connects TRBV11-2 to TRBJ1-1, with D possibly TRBD1 on 5 matching bases. The CDR3 is made up of 15 amino acids. In germline, CDR1 is SGHAT, CDR2 FQNNGV. Trimming shortened V by 3 bases and J by 1 base, and 12 bases separated the two germline ends. The chain's CDR3 is CASSFSVRENTEAFF. The DNA for the CDR3 is TGTGCCAGCAGCTTCTCGGTCAGGGAGAACACTGAAGCTTTCTTT.

This rearrangement joins TRBV7-6 to TRBJ2-2, with TRBD2 matching 13 bases. Germline values: CDR1 SGHVS, CDR2 FNYEAQ. This CDR3 region has 16 residues. With V trimmed by 2 bases and J by 6 bases, 3 bases remained unmatched. The CDR3 DNA reads TGTGCCAGCAGCTTAAGACTAGCGGGAGGTCCCGGGGAGCTGTTTTTT. Protein sequence: CASSLRLAGGPGELFF.

The gene calls are TRBV11-3 and TRBJ2-5; D unresolved. In germline, CDR1 is SGHNT, CDR2 YENEEA. The V gene lost 1 base and the J gene lost 4 bases, with 16 bases spanning the gap. The CDR3 is made up of 16 amino acids. The CDR3 is CASSLGGVRQRETQYF. Written as DNA, the CDR3 is TGTGCCAGCAGCTTAGGAGGTGTTCGTCAGAGAGAGACCCAGTACTTC.

The chain combines TRBV6-5 with TRBJ2-7; 8 bases map to TRBD1. Losses at the gene ends were 9 bases for V and 2 bases for J; bases not matched to a gene: 9. Germline values: CDR1 MNHEY, CDR2 SVGAGI. The CDR3 covers 14 residues. The CDR3 sequence is CASQSRDRPYEQYF. In DNA form, the CDR3 reads TGTGCCAGTCAATCCCGGGACAGGCCCTACGAGCAGTACTTC.

The rearrangement joins TRBV19 to TRBJ1-6, with 7 bases lining up with TRBD1. Germline V lookup: CDR1 LNHDA, CDR2 SQIVND (reference sequence). J lost 7 bases, V lost 3 bases, and 9 bases had no gene match. The CDR3 spans 16 residues. CDR3 region: CASSMRQGGTNSPLHF. CDR3 bases: TGTGCCAGTAGTATGAGACAGGGTGGGACGAATTCACCCCTCCACTTT. The complete variable domain, with remaining parts taken from reference TRBV19 and TRBJ1-6, reads DGGITQSPKYLFRKEGQNVTLSCEQNLNHDAMYWYRQDPGQGLRLIYYSQIVNDFQKGDIAEGYSVSREKKESFPLTVTSAQKNPTAFYLCASSMRQGGTNSPLHFGNGTRLTVT.

The genes are TRBV27 and TRBJ2-1; D is undetermined. The V gene's germline CDR1 is MNHEY and CDR2 SMNVEV (reference sequence). V was shortened by 2 bases and J by 3 bases, with 8 bases between the two germline ends. This CDR3 has 14 residues. Written as DNA, the CDR3 is TGTGCCAGCAGTTTAGGCCCTGTCTACAATGAGCAGTTCTTC. Translating it yields CASSLGPVYNEQFF.

The chain links TRBV7-6 to TRBJ2-2; no reliable D call. The germline V gene encodes CDR1 SGHVS and CDR2 FNYEAQ. This CDR3 is built from 18 residues. Trimming left V 2 bases short and J 0 bases short, with 16 bases between. In DNA form, the CDR3 reads TGTGCCAGCAGCTTAAGGTCCCACAGACAAGCGAACACCGGGGAGCTGTTTTTT. Protein sequence: CASSLRSHRQANTGELFF.

The chain employs TRBV7-8 and TRBJ2-1; the D gene is possibly TRBD2 (6 bases). V dropped 2 bases and J dropped 4 bases, with 12 bases sitting between them. The CDR3 is made up of 15 amino acids. CDR1 and CDR2 from the germline V gene are SGHVS and FQNEAQ. The CDR3 spells CASSLTRGWYNEQFF. The CDR3 nucleotides are TGTGCCAGCAGCTTAACGCGGGGCTGGTACAATGAGCAGTTCTTC.

The chain combines TRBV9 with TRBJ1-1; possible D gene TRBD1, 6 bases. Germline values: CDR1 SGDLS, CDR2 YYNGEE. The V gene lost 0 bases and the J gene lost 0 bases, with 15 bases spanning the gap. This CDR3 is built from 17 residues. DNA for the CDR3: TGTGCCAGCAGCGTAGCTGGGGGCGGGGGGTTGAACACTGAAGCTTTCTTT. This sequence encodes CASSVAGGGGLNTEAFF.

This chain joins TRBV5-8 and TRBJ1-1; 8 bases line up with TRBD1. V gave up 1 base and J gave up 0 bases; unmatched junction bases: 11. The CDR3 sequence is 18 residues long. Germline assignment: CDR1 SGHTS and CDR2 YDEGEE. Here the CDR3 reads CASSLFSGGSGMNTEAFF. Here the CDR3 DNA reads TGTGCCAGCAGCTTGTTTTCAGGGGGCAGTGGGATGAACACTGAAGCTTTCTTT.

The chain joins TRBV29-1 to TRBJ2-1; 10 bases map to TRBD2. The J segment lost 2 bases and the V segment lost 2 bases, leaving 3 bases of the junction unmatched. Germline V CDR1 and CDR2: SQVTM, ANQGSEA. This CDR3 contains 15 residues. CDR3 nucleotides: TGCAGCGTTGAAAGCCTAGCGGGAGCCTACAATGAGCAGTTCTTC. It is translated as CSVESLAGAYNEQFF.

The chain uses TRBV19 and TRBJ2-2, with 9 bases aligning to TRBD1. The ends lost 7 bases at V and 6 bases at J; junction bases unmatched: 6. Germline CDR1 is LNHDA and CDR2 is SQIVND (reference sequence). This CDR3 spans 14 amino acids. CDR3 nucleotides: TGTGCCAGTACTCGGGACAGGGAGGCCGGGGAGCTGTTTTTT. This gives the protein CASTRDREAGELFF.

The rearrangement uses TRBV18 and TRBJ2-7; TRBD2 might be the D (7 bases). This CDR3 region has 15 residues. V was cut by 1 base and J by 0 bases, with 10 bases left in between. Germline CDR1 KGHSH, CDR2 LQKENI. This CDR3 is CASSPRGGSSYEQYF. The CDR3 nucleotides read TGTGCCAGCTCACCACGCGGGGGCAGCTCCTACGAGCAGTACTTC. Together with reference TRBV18 and TRBJ2-7, the CDR3 gives the full variable domain: NAGVMQNPRHLVRRRGQEARLRCSPMKGHSHVYWYRQLPEEGLKFMVYLQKENIIDESGMPKERFSAEFPKEGPSILRIQQVVRGDSAAYFCASSPRGGSSYEQYFGPGTRLTVT.

The table lists this clone with a few counts. The chain joins TRBV28 to TRBJ1-5, with D tentatively TRBD1 (5 bases). Trimming removed 6 bases at V and 5 bases at J, with 17 bases between. Germline assignment: CDR1 MDHEN and CDR2 SYDVKM. The length of the CDR3 is 15 residues. CDR3 region: CASRLPGGGYQPQHF. CDR3 nucleotides: TGTGCCAGCAGACTCCCGGGGGGTGGTTATCAGCCCCAGCATTTT.